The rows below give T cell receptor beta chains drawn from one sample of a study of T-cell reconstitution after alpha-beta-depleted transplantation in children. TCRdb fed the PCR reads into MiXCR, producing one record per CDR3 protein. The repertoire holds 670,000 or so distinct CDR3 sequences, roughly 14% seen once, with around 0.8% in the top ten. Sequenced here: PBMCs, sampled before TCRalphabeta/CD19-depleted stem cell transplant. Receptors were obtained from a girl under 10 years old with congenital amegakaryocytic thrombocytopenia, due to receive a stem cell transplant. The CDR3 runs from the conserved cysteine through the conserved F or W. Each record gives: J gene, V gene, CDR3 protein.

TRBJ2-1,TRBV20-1,CSARGAPRSYNEQFF
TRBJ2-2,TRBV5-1,CASSFAGDRATGGELFF
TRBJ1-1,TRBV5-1,CASSWAEWDGGAFLAEAFF
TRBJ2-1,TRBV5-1,CASSPIGSWGNNEQFF
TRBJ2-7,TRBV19,CASHGTDSYEQYF
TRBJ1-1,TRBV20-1,CSASPSRANAEAFF
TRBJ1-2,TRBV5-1,CASSFPGDGNYGYTF
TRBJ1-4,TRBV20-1,CSARARGLRGEKLFF
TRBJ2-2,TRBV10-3,CAIRPGTSGVNTGELFF
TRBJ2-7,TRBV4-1,CASSQDGGGYEQYF
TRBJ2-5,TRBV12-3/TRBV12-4,CASSPAVQETQYF
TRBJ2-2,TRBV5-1,CASSSLVQGGQLFF
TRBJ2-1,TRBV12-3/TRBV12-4,CTSSLFVRGLAGPYNEQFF
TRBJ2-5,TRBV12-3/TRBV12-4,CASTAGAPPQQETQYF
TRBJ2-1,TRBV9,CASSVVGLNRDNEQFF
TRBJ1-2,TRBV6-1,CASRPGTQYGYTF
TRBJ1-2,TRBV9,CASSVAAGTPVDGYTF
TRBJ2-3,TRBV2,CAISDNTDTQYF
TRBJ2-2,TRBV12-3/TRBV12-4,CASSFVAGGAGELFF
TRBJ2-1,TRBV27,CASSPTGTTYNEQFF
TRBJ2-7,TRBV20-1,CSAGDFSYEQYF
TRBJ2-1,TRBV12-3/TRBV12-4,CASSASSRVRSYNEQFF
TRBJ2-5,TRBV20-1,CSARHRVQETQYF
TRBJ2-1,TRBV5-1,CASSSTGTSGDEQFF
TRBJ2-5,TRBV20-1,CSASGLAGGETQYF
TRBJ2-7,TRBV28,CASRSPPGYEQYF
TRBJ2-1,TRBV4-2,CASSQALGSGTSGHNEQFF